What follows are 25 T cell receptor beta chains derived from one specimen sequenced in a study of T cells in Graves' hyperthyroidism and ophthalmopathy. Using RNA transcripts as the source, TCR beta CDR3 regions were amplified. A first-round RT-PCR of the TCR CDR3 used the HTBI primer set. TCRdb fed the multiplex PCR reads into MiXCR, producing one record per CDR3 protein. The sample holds approximately 740,000 distinct CDR3 sequences; 11% to 15% are singletons and the top ten take roughly 10%. Specimen: blood. The receptors derive from a woman aged 18-29 years with Graves' hyperthyroidism.

This clonotype was seen ten or more times. V is TRBV7-9 and J is TRBJ2-1, with 11 bases fitting TRBD1. Germline CDR1 and CDR2: SEHNR and FQNEAQ (reference sequence). V was clipped by 6 bases and J by 1 base; unmatched bases: 5. The CDR3 is made up of 16 amino acids. The CDR3 bases are TGTGCCAGCAGAGAGGGGACAGGGGGATCCTACAATGAGCAGTTCTTC. Protein sequence: CASREGTGGSYNEQFF.

This clonotype was picked up many times. The V call is TRBV7-2, the J call TRBJ1-2; the match to TRBD1 covers 8 bases. The CDR3 totals 14 residues. V lost 4 bases, J lost 3 bases, and 4 bases stayed unmatched. Germline lookup yields CDR1 SGHTA and CDR2 FQGNSA. The CDR3 region is CASSSGGADYGYTF. Written as DNA, the CDR3 is TGTGCCAGCAGCTCAGGGGGCGCGGACTATGGCTACACCTTC. The variable domain in full, completed from reference TRBV7-2 and TRBJ1-2, reads GAGVSQSPSNKVTEKGKDVELRCDPISGHTALYWYRQSLGQGLEFLIYFQGNSAPDKSGLPSDRFSAERTGGSVSTLTIQRTQQEDSAVYLCASSSGGADYGYTFGSGTRLTVV.

This clonotype turned up a few times. The rearrangement uses TRBV15 and TRBJ2-7, with D possibly being TRBD2 (6 bases). Germline values: CDR1 LNHNV, CDR2 YYDKDF (reference sequence). The CDR3 length is 12 residues. V was cut by 5 bases and J by 2 bases, with 7 bases left in between. The DNA of the CDR3 is TGTGCCACCAGCCCGGGAGCCTACGAGCAGTACTTC. Its translation: CATSPGAYEQYF. Complete variable domain (other parts from reference TRBV15 and TRBJ2-7): DAMVIQNPRYQVTQFGKPVTLSCSQTLNHNVMYWYQQKSSQAPKLLFHYYDKDFNNEADTPDNFQSRRPNTSFCFLDIRSPGLGDTAMYLCATSPGAYEQYFGPGTRLTVT.

This clonotype was counted many times. The chain recombines TRBV20-1 with TRBJ1-5; D uncertain. The CDR3 is 13 residues long. Germline-derived CDR1 and CDR2 are DFQATT and SNEGSKA (reference sequence). Trimming cost V 3 bases and J 8 bases, with 14 bases left between them. CDR3 DNA sequence: TGCAGTGCTAGCTTGCAGGTCAGTGAGCCCCAGCATTTT. As protein: CSASLQVSEPQHF.

This chain joins TRBV7-2 and TRBJ2-7; 10 nucleotides align to TRBD2. Germline assignment: CDR1 SGHTA and CDR2 FQGNSA. The length of the CDR3 is 13 residues. With 8 bases clipped from V and 5 bases from J, the junction kept 6 bases outside the gene matches. The DNA of the CDR3 is TGTGCCAGCGCTAGCGGGGGAACACACGAGCAGTACTTC. This codes for CASASGGTHEQYF.

This clonotype was counted at least ten times. The rearrangement links TRBV6-1 to TRBJ1-2; TRBD1 matches 8 bases. V trimming: 6 bases; J trimming: 5 bases; junction bases outside the gene matches: 14. This CDR3 region has 16 residues. The V gene's germline CDR1 is MNHNS and CDR2 SASEGT. In DNA form, the CDR3 reads TGTGCCAGCAGATCCCCGCTCGACAGGGGAAAGTATGGCTACACCTTC. Encoded protein: CASRSPLDRGKYGYTF.

A note on this clonotype: The junction differs from germline at one of its ends, possibly a read error. V usage is TRBV27 and J usage is TRBJ1-4, with D unclear. The V gene's germline CDR1 is MNHEY and CDR2 SMNVEV (reference sequence). CDR3 length: 13 residues. The DNA of the CDR3 is TGTGCCAGCAGGGGCCCTCTTAATGAAAAACTGTTTTTC. Translated, it gives CASRGPLNEKLFF.

The V and J genes are TRBV24-1 and TRBJ2-2, with 7 nucleotides matching TRBD2. This CDR3 spans 14 amino acids. Germline CDR1 KGHDR, CDR2 SFDVKD. Trimming removed 3 bases from V and 6 bases from J; junction bases left unmatched: 3. CDR3 DNA: TGTGCCACCAGTGATCTCGGACTAGCCGGGGAGCTGTTTTTT. Protein product: CATSDLGLAGELFF.

The chain carries TRBV27 and TRBJ2-1; tentatively, D is TRBD1 (5 bases). Trimming removed 9 bases from V and 7 bases from J, with 10 bases in between. The CDR3 sequence is 11 residues long. Germline V gene sequence: CDR1 MNHEY, CDR2 SMNVEV (reference sequence). The DNA for the CDR3 is TGTGCCAGTGGTAAGGGGAATGAGCAGTTCTTC. Its translation is CASGKGNEQFF.

To note about this clonotype: This may arise from a read error, as a much more abundant clone is one base away. The chain employs TRBV6-1 and TRBJ2-7, with D perhaps TRBD1 (7 bases). The J call is uncertain, as TRBJ2-1 better fits the DNA end. Per germline, CDR1 MNHNS and CDR2 SASEGT. The CDR3 totals 15 residues. The CDR3, as DNA: TGTGCCAGCAGTGTGCAGGGGGGTTACTCCTACGAGCAGTTCTTC. Translation gives CASSVQGGYSYEQFF.

This clonotype was detected many times. This chain connects TRBV6-2 or TRBV6-3 to TRBJ2-2, with a weak D call TRBD1 (6 bases). The germline V and J ends were trimmed by 10 bases and 3 bases, with 24 bases remaining between them. CDR1 and CDR2 (germline): MNHEY, SVGEGT. This CDR3 contains 17 residues. The CDR3 spells CATPGHGPVGDTGELFF. CDR3 nucleotides: TGTGCCACGCCGGGACACGGACCAGTCGGGGACACCGGGGAGCTGTTTTTT.

This clonotype was detected a few times. The rearrangement links TRBV12-3 or TRBV12-4 to TRBJ1-1, with D unresolved. This CDR3 has 14 residues. V dropped 7 bases and J dropped 0 bases, with 12 bases sitting between them. CDR3 region: CASTLRTMNTEAFF. In nucleotides, the CDR3 is TGTGCCAGCACCCTTCGAACGATGAACACTGAAGCTTTCTTT.

This clonotype was found a few times. Given a much more abundant clone one base away, this may be a read error. This sequence joins TRBV7-9 and TRBJ2-2; D ambiguous. Trimming shortened V by 3 bases and J by 6 bases, and 5 bases separated the two germline ends. Germline CDR1 is SEHNR and CDR2 is FQNEAQ (reference sequence). CDR3 size: 12 residues. The DNA of the CDR3 is TGTGCCAGCAGCTTCGTATCCGGGGAGCTGTTTTTT. It translates to CASSFVSGELFF.

This clonotype occurred a few times. V usage is TRBV3-1 and J usage is TRBJ2-7; either TRBD1 or TRBD2 may supply D (7 bases each). This CDR3 has 14 amino acids. Between the trimmed V and J ends, which lost 1 base and 3 bases, there was a span of 10 bases. Germline V CDR1 and CDR2: LGHDT, YNNKEL (reference sequence). The DNA for the CDR3 is TGTGCCAGCAGCCAAGCAGGGGGGGTCTACGAGCAGTACTTC. The encoded protein is CASSQAGGVYEQYF.

About this clonotype itself: A much larger clone sits a single nucleotide away, making a read error possible. The chain links TRBV5-1 to TRBJ2-7; the match to TRBD2 covers 7 bases. The J call may be incorrect, as the DNA end agrees better with TRBJ2-1. The germline V gene has CDR1 SGHRS and CDR2 YFSETQ. This CDR3 is built from 14 residues. CDR3 sequence reads: CASRPGLTVYEQFF. CDR3 nucleotide sequence: TGCGCCAGCAGGCCGGGACTAACAGTATACGAGCAGTTCTTC.

This clonotype occurred many times. V gene TRBV10-3 combines with J gene TRBJ1-2; D is undetermined. V gave up 2 bases and J gave up 0 bases, with 7 bases separating them. Germline CDR1 is ENHRY and CDR2 is SYGVKD. CDR3 size: 14 residues. CDR3 region: CAISEQESNYGYTF. CDR3 coding DNA: TGTGCCATCAGTGAGCAGGAATCTAACTATGGCTACACCTTC.

This clonotype has a count of ten or more. The chain has TRBV30 and TRBJ2-7, with TRBD2 identical over 8 bases. Germline CDR1 and CDR2: GTSNPN and SVGIG (reference sequence). CDR3 length: 14 residues. Trimming at V came to 2 bases and at J to 6 bases, leaving 9 bases not matched to a gene. The CDR3 loop reads CAWSKASGLGEQYF. DNA of the CDR3: TGTGCCTGGAGTAAGGCTAGCGGGCTAGGCGAGCAGTACTTC.

This clonotype has only a few counts. The chain recombines TRBV4-2 with TRBJ2-1; 9 nucleotides line up with TRBD2. V trimming: 2 bases; J trimming: 5 bases; junction bases outside the gene matches: 10. This CDR3 is 17 amino acids long. Germline assignment: CDR1 LGHNA and CDR2 YNFKEQ. The CDR3 loop reads CASSQPGAGTSNNEQFF. For the CDR3, the DNA is TGTGCCAGCAGCCAACCCGGGGCCGGGACTAGCAACAATGAGCAGTTCTTC.

This clonotype has just a few counts. The chain couples TRBV20-1 to TRBJ1-6, with D tentatively TRBD1 (5 bases). Germline-derived CDR1 and CDR2 are DFQATT and SNEGSKA (reference sequence). The CDR3 spans 12 residues. V was pared by 8 bases and J by 7 bases, with 12 bases between. The CDR3, as DNA: TGCAGTACCGCCGGGGGAAATTCACCCCTCCACTTT. Translated: CSTAGGNSPLHF.

This clonotype was seen repeatedly, ten times or more. This rearrangement joins TRBV7-8 to TRBJ2-7, with D possibly TRBD2 on 5 matching bases. The germline V gene encodes CDR1 SGHVS and CDR2 FQNEAQ. This CDR3 contains 17 residues. With 4 bases removed from V and 7 bases from J, the gap between germline ends came to 26 bases. The CDR3 spells CASSSPLDGLSGVEQYF. The CDR3 region has the DNA TGTGCCAGCAGCTCACCGCTTGACGGACTCTCCGGAGTAGAGCAGTACTTC.

This clonotype was picked up many times. V and J are TRBV28 and TRBJ2-7; 10 bases fit TRBD1. Germline trimming cut 7 bases from V and 5 bases from J; bases unmatched to any gene: 8. CDR3 size: 14 residues. Germline V gives CDR1 MDHEN, CDR2 SYDVKM. CDR3 residues: CASKTGTGDHEQYF. CDR3 nucleotides: TGTGCCAGCAAAACCGGGACAGGGGACCACGAGCAGTACTTC.

This clonotype was counted at least ten times. CDR3 sequence (DNA): TGCAGTGCTAGAGATGAACGGGACGGCCGGTGGGGGTCCTACAATGAGCAGTTCTTC. Amino acid sequence: CSARDERDGRWGSYNEQFF. The chain uses TRBV20-1 and TRBJ2-1; D is tentatively TRBD1 or TRBD2 (5 bases each). The V and J ends lost 0 bases and 1 base respectively, with 22 bases between them. The CDR3 spans 19 residues. The germline CDR1 and CDR2 sequences are DFQATT and SNEGSKA (reference sequence).

The chain uses TRBV11-2 and TRBJ2-3; TRBD2 aligns across 12 bases. In germline, CDR1 is SGHAT, CDR2 FQNNGV. The CDR3 is 16 amino acids. V was pared by 3 bases and J by 3 bases, with 4 bases of the junction left unmatched. The DNA for the CDR3 is TGTGCCAGCAGCTTGACTAGCGGGAGTCGGACAGATACGCAGTATTTT. This translates into CASSLTSGSRTDTQYF. The full variable domain, its missing parts supplied by reference TRBV11-2 and TRBJ2-3, is EAGVAQSPRYKIIEKRQSVAFWCNPISGHATLYWYQQILGQGPKLLIQFQNNGVVDDSQLPKDRFSAERLKGVDSTLKIQPAKLEDSAVYLCASSLTSGSRTDTQYFGPGTRLTVL.

This clonotype was seen a few times. This sequence joins TRBV7-8 and TRBJ2-7; D assignment may be TRBD1 or TRBD2 (5 bases each). Between the trimmed V and J ends, which lost 0 bases and 0 bases, there was a span of 12 bases. Germline V gives CDR1 SGHVS, CDR2 FQNEAQ. The CDR3 sequence is 16 residues long. Written as DNA, the CDR3 is TGTGCCAGCAGCTTAGCGTGGGACCCGACCTCCTACGAGCAGTACTTC. Translation gives CASSLAWDPTSYEQYF.

This clonotype occurred many times. The V and J genes are TRBV5-5 and TRBJ2-7; tentatively, D is TRBD1 or TRBD2 (5 bases each). In germline, CDR1 is SGHKS, CDR2 YYEKEE (reference sequence). Trimming took 2 bases from V and 4 from J, leaving 16 bases between them. The CDR3 consists of 15 residues. The CDR3 DNA reads TGTGCCAGCAGCTTTACACCGGGACGGTTATACGAGCAGTACTTC. Protein product: CASSFTPGRLYEQYF.